The 26 T cell receptor beta chains presented below share a single source sample, sequenced in a study of blood T cells in healthy people across ages. For the second PCR, which ran for about 6 to 11 cycles, a sample-barcoded 5' primer and a J-beta primer mix were used. MiXCR, applied by TCRdb to the 5' RACE reads, yields one record per CDR3 protein. The sample records about 1.4 million distinct CDR3 sequences, 45% to 70% being singletons. The sample was blood. Receptor source: a man aged 18-30 years in good health.

The chain employs TRBV14 and TRBJ2-3; D may be TRBD2 (5 bases). Germline-derived CDR1 and CDR2 are SGHDN and FVKESK. The CDR3 contains 17 residues. V was pared by 0 bases and J by 0 bases, with 13 bases between. CDR3 in amino acids: CASSQDLRGMSTDTQYF. CDR3 sequence (DNA): TGTGCCAGCAGCCAAGATCTCCGGGGAATGAGCACAGATACGCAGTATTTT.

V usage is TRBV7-2 and J usage is TRBJ2-6; D may be TRBD1 (5 bases). This CDR3 has 16 residues. Germline V lookup: CDR1 SGHTA, CDR2 FQGNSA. Trimming removed 3 bases at V and 2 bases at J, with 11 bases between. CDR3 coding DNA: TGTGCCAGCAGCTTGTTTGGGGCTACTGGGGCCAACGTCCTGACTTTC. As protein: CASSLFGATGANVLTF.

The rearrangement uses TRBV27 and TRBJ1-2; D is possibly TRBD1 (5 bases). The CDR3 covers 15 residues. In germline, CDR1 is MNHEY, CDR2 SMNVEV (reference sequence). The V end was cut by 3 bases, the J end by 3 bases, with 14 bases between. DNA of the CDR3: TGTGCCAGCAGTTTTGGGGCAGGTCGGGACTATGGCTACACCTTC. Protein product: CASSFGAGRDYGYTF.

The CDR3 protein is CAISGRTSTDTQYF. The CDR3 nucleotides are TGTGCCATCAGTGGACGCACTAGCACAGATACGCAGTATTTT. The chain couples TRBV10-3 to TRBJ2-3; D gene ambiguous. Germline lookup yields CDR1 ENHRY and CDR2 SYGVKD. V was trimmed by 4 bases and J by 0 bases, leaving 8 bases between them. The length of the CDR3 is 14 residues.

V is TRBV6-5 and J is TRBJ2-1; D call uncertain. The J call may not be correct, given that the DNA end is closer to TRBJ2-7. CDR1 is MNHEY, CDR2 SVGAGI, per germline. The CDR3 runs to 19 residues. CDR3 protein: CASSYSTSVEERSYNEQYF. CDR3 nucleotides: TGTGCCAGCAGTTACTCGACGTCGGTTGAGGAGCGCTCCTACAATGAGCAGTACTTC.

This clonotype was recorded a few times. The chain combines TRBV5-1 with TRBJ2-7, with 8 bases that match TRBD1. The V and J ends lost 5 bases and 6 bases, in that order; junction bases with no gene match: 7. Germline CDR1 and CDR2: SGHRS and YFSETQ. The CDR3 contains 13 residues. The CDR3 is CASSSGQGLEQYF. Here the CDR3 DNA reads TGCGCCAGCAGTTCAGGACAGGGTCTCGAGCAGTACTTC.

V and J are TRBV29-1 and TRBJ2-2, with unresolved D. V dropped 7 bases and J dropped 7 bases, with 7 bases sitting between them. Germline values: CDR1 SQVTM, CDR2 ANQGSEA. This CDR3 comprises 10 residues. CDR3 in DNA: TGCAGCGCCCGTTTCGGGGAGCTGTTTTTT. This sequence encodes CSARFGELFF.

This clonotype was seen more than once but under ten times. The rearrangement uses TRBV13 and TRBJ1-6; no clear D. Germline CDR1 is PRHDT and CDR2 is FYEKMQ (reference sequence). The CDR3 length is 11 residues. V was pared by 3 bases and J by 14 bases, with 8 bases between. CDR3 in amino acids: CASSFGRTLHF. DNA for the CDR3: TGTGCCAGCAGCTTCGGACGGACCCTCCACTTT. The full variable domain, completed using reference TRBV13 and TRBJ1-6, is AAGVIQSPRHLIKEKRETATLKCYPIPRHDTVYWYQQGPGQDPQFLISFYEKMQSDKGSIPDRFSAQQFSDYHSELNMSSLELGDSALYFCASSFGRTLHFGNGTRLTVT.

The chain combines TRBV4-3 with TRBJ2-5; D uncertain. Near its end, the DNA agrees better with TRBJ2-7, so the J call may be wrong. This CDR3 region has 14 residues. Germline lookup yields CDR1 LGHNA and CDR2 YSLEER. For the CDR3, the DNA is TGCGCCAGCAGAGATGGGTTGAAGCCCGACGAGCAGTACTTC. Amino acid sequence: CASRDGLKPDEQYF.

The V gene is TRBV4-1, the J gene TRBJ2-1, with D unresolved. This CDR3 region has 14 residues. Germline CDR1 is MGHRA and CDR2 is YSYEKL. Deletions cut 1 base from V and 9 bases from J, with 13 bases between. CDR3 sequence (DNA): TGCGCCAGCAGCCAAGCCCGAATTACGAGTGAGCAGTTCTTC. This encodes CASSQARITSEQFF.

This clonotype came up once. The chain carries TRBV11-2 and TRBJ2-7, with a possible D match to TRBD2 (8 bases). There are 14 residues in the CDR3. The germline gives CDR1 SGHAT, CDR2 FQNNGV. V was pared by 4 bases and J by 6 bases, with 16 bases between. DNA for the CDR3: TGTGCCAGCAGCTCGGGAGGGGGCCCACGCGAGCAGTACTTC. This codes for CASSSGGGPREQYF.

The chain recombines TRBV10-3 with TRBJ1-2, with TRBD1 as a possible D gene (5 bases). The CDR3 extends over 14 amino acids. Between the trimmed V and J ends, which lost 3 bases and 2 bases, there was a span of 10 bases. CDR1 is ENHRY, CDR2 SYGVKD, per germline. This CDR3 is CAISEPGLNYGYTF. In DNA form, the CDR3 reads TGTGCCATCAGTGAACCAGGGCTGAACTATGGCTACACCTTC.

This clonotype was found a few times. V gene TRBV7-9 combines with J gene TRBJ1-5; 9 positions match TRBD1. Germline V gives CDR1 SEHNR, CDR2 FQNEAQ (reference sequence). After removal of 3 bases from V and 5 bases from J, the junction contained 11 bases not matched to a gene. The CDR3 has 17 amino acids. CDR3 sequence reads: CASSFSPGTGFDQPQHF. Written as DNA, the CDR3 is TGTGCCAGCAGCTTCAGTCCCGGGACAGGGTTTGATCAGCCCCAGCATTTT. Together with reference TRBV7-9 and TRBJ1-5, the CDR3 gives the full variable domain: DTGVSQNPRHKITKRGQNVTFRCDPISEHNRLYWYRQTLGQGPEFLTYFQNEAQLEKSRLLSDRFSAERPKGSFSTLEIQRTEQGDSAMYLCASSFSPGTGFDQPQHFGDGTRLSIL.

This chain connects TRBV4-1 to TRBJ2-1, with D perhaps assigned TRBD1 or TRBD2 (5 bases each). This CDR3 is 15 amino acids long. Germline V CDR1 and CDR2: MGHRA, YSYEKL. Trimming cost V 3 bases and J 4 bases, with 13 bases left between them. This chain's CDR3 is CASSQRDDTYNEQFF. The CDR3 DNA reads as TGCGCCAGCAGCCAGAGGGACGACACGTACAATGAGCAGTTCTTC.

In nucleotides, the CDR3 is TGTGCCACCAGTGGTAACAGGGTCGCCGGGGAGCTGTTTTTT. It yields the protein CATSGNRVAGELFF. The rearrangement uses TRBV24-1 and TRBJ2-2; TRBD1 might be the D (6 bases). The CDR3 spans 14 residues. Germline V gene sequence: CDR1 KGHDR, CDR2 SFDVKD. Trimming pared 5 bases from V and 6 bases from J, leaving 12 bases between.

The genes are TRBV28 and TRBJ2-1; D is ambiguous. V was trimmed by 7 bases and J by 5 bases, leaving 15 bases between them. Germline V gives CDR1 MDHEN, CDR2 SYDVKM. The CDR3 has 14 residues. The CDR3 nucleotides are TGTGCCAGCACCCTTGGTCCGCTGAACAATGAGCAGTTCTTC. Encoded protein: CASTLGPLNNEQFF.

The rearrangement links TRBV27 to TRBJ2-7; TRBD1 aligns across 9 bases. V dropped 2 bases and J dropped 3; count of bases not matched to a gene: 11. There are 17 residues in the CDR3. In germline, CDR1 is MNHEY, CDR2 SMNVEV (reference sequence). Here the CDR3 DNA reads TGTGCCAGCAGTTTAGGGGCTGGGACAGGGATTTTCTACGAGCAGTACTTC. This codes for CASSLGAGTGIFYEQYF.

The gene calls are TRBV20-1 and TRBJ2-7; D perhaps matches TRBD1 (6 bases). Trimming pared 5 bases from V and 3 bases from J, leaving 17 bases between. CDR1 and CDR2 (germline): DFQATT, SNEGSKA (reference sequence). CDR3 length: 14 residues. DNA of the CDR3: TGCAGTGCTGCGCCTGAAGGGGGAAACTACGAGCAGTACTTC. This sequence encodes CSAAPEGGNYEQYF.

The V gene is TRBV7-9, the J gene TRBJ2-1; 8 bases are a match to TRBD2. This CDR3 has 18 residues. CDR1 and CDR2 (germline): SEHNR, FQNEAQ (reference sequence). Trimming removed 1 base from V and 4 bases from J; junction bases left unmatched: 12. CDR3 nucleotide sequence: TGTGCCAGCAGCTTAGAGTTCCCCCTAGCGGGCGTGTACAATGAGCAGTTCTTC. Translated, it gives CASSLEFPLAGVYNEQFF.

This sequence joins TRBV27 and TRBJ1-5, with D uncertain. In germline, CDR1 is MNHEY, CDR2 SMNVEV (reference sequence). There are 14 residues in the CDR3. V shed 4 bases and J shed 3 bases, with 10 bases lying between them. The CDR3 reads CASSSLGINQPQHF. The CDR3 DNA sequence: TGTGCCAGCAGTTCGCTGGGAATCAATCAGCCCCAGCATTTT.

This chain connects TRBV12-3 or TRBV12-4 to TRBJ1-6; 9 nucleotides agree with TRBD1. J lost 7 bases, V lost 6 bases, and 10 bases had no gene match. This CDR3 is built from 16 residues. The CDR3 is CASSHLTGTGNSPLHF. The CDR3 DNA reads TGTGCCAGCAGCCACCTCACCGGGACAGGGAATTCACCCCTCCACTTT.

V usage is TRBV5-1 and J usage is TRBJ2-3, with 9 bases aligning to TRBD1. The CDR3 spans 19 residues. After removal of 3 bases from V and 0 bases from J, the junction contained 14 bases not matched to a gene. The germline V gene has CDR1 SGHRS and CDR2 YFSETQ. CDR3 coding DNA: TGCGCCAGCAGCTCCAACCAACAGGGGGCGGAAACTAGCACAGATACGCAGTATTTT. Its protein is CASSSNQQGAETSTDTQYF.

J is TRBJ2-5 and V is TRBV6-4; 10 bases line up with TRBD1. The J call may not be correct, given that the DNA end is closer to TRBJ2-7. The CDR3 is made up of 16 amino acids. The V gene's germline CDR1 is MRHNA and CDR2 SNTAGT. CDR3: CASSAPDRGGPYEQYF. CDR3 in DNA: TGTGCCAGCAGTGCGCCGGACAGGGGGGGGCCCTACGAGCAGTACTTC.

Comments on this clonotype: The junction shows a germline mismatch at one end, possibly a read error. The rearrangement joins TRBV11-2 to TRBJ2-4; 8 bases are a match to TRBD1. TRBJ2-7 matches the DNA end more closely, so the J call is doubtful. This CDR3 comprises 16 residues. The germline V gene has CDR1 SGHAT and CDR2 FQNNGV. Here the CDR3 reads CASSQWSLDREYEQYF. The CDR3 DNA reads as TGCGCCAGCAGCCAATGGAGTCTGGACAGGGAATACGAGCAGTACTTC.

The V gene is TRBV20-1, the J gene TRBJ2-7, with 7 nucleotides matching TRBD1. The germline gives CDR1 DFQATT, CDR2 SNEGSKA (reference sequence). This CDR3 has 13 residues. Losses at the gene ends were 7 bases for V and 0 bases for J; bases not matched to a gene: 6. Written as DNA, the CDR3 is TGCAGTGTGGCCGGGACAGTCTCCTACGAGCAGTACTTC. It yields the protein CSVAGTVSYEQYF.

This CDR3 reads CASSQEAGMVTGEQFF. In DNA, the CDR3 is TGTGCCAGCAGCCAAGAGGCGGGAATGGTCACGGGTGAGCAGTTCTTC. V gene TRBV4-2 combines with J gene TRBJ2-1; tentative D call: TRBD2 (6 bases). V lost 0 bases and J 9 bases, leaving 18 bases between the germline ends. In germline, CDR1 is LGHNA, CDR2 YNFKEQ. This CDR3 contains 16 residues.